The clone carrying this T cell receptor (beta chain) was recorded only once. Its target is not known. A marrow graft followed busulfan-fludarabine conditioning, with cyclophosphamide on days +3 and +4. Clones were read by immunoSEQ multiplex PCR, and TCRdb kept only the in-frame ones, dropping some. The sample consists of 15,000 or so clones, around 91% of them appearing once. The sample comes from a study of T cells after posttransplantation cyclophosphamide. Germline CDR1 and CDR2: SGHRS and YFSETQ. Between the trimmed V and J ends, which lost 2 bases and 1 base, there was a span of 10 bases. The CDR3 is made up of 15 amino acids. Study results and limitations: After PTCy, TRB diversity resembled that of CNI/methotrexate controls. Later post-transplant blood repertoires were often dominated by donor CD8+ memory clones. Blood and skin or GI T cell repertoires showed limited TRB overlap.

Source: CD4+ T cells sorted from blood, taken after allogeneic stem cell transplant with posttransplant cyclophosphamide. The origin of this receptor is a male patient in his sixties or seventies who received an allogeneic stem cell transplant from a related donor and was CMV-positive. The T cells may partly be graft donor cells. The genes are TRBV5-1 and TRBJ1-5, with D perhaps matching TRBD1 (6 bases). In nucleotides, the CDR3 is TGCGCCAGCAGCTTAGTGGGGGCGAGCAATCAGCCCCAGCATTTT. The encoded protein is CASSLVGASNQPQHF.